These 13 T cell receptor beta chains originate from one sample sequenced in a study of naive and memory T cell subsets. The beta constant-region primer was an equimolar mix of two oligonucleotides covering TRBC1 and TRBC2. Four rounds of PCR amplified the ligated cDNA using nested alpha and beta constant-region primers plus SP2. TCRdb used MiXCR to reprocess the UMI-ligation and nested PCR reads, holding one entry per CDR3 protein. The table lists 120,000 to 150,000 distinct CDR3 sequences, about 20% of them singletons. General study findings and limits: A few larger clonotypes appeared in naive repertoires, especially CD8, possibly memory cells re-expressing CD45RA.

No antigens are known for them. Sequencing input: naive CD8+ T cells from blood. The receptor set was obtained from a human donor in good health.

This clonotype was picked up many times. This chain joins TRBV7-6 and TRBJ2-2; the match to TRBD2 covers 8 bases. Looked up from germline, CDR1 is SGHVS and CDR2 is FNYEAQ. Trimming at V came to 1 base and at J to 5 bases, leaving 9 bases not matched to a gene. This CDR3 is built from 17 residues. This CDR3 is CASSLERESEGTGELFF. The CDR3 DNA follows: TGTGCCAGCAGCTTAGAGCGGGAGAGCGAAGGGACCGGGGAGCTGTTTTTT.

V and J are TRBV9 and TRBJ1-2; the D gene is possibly TRBD1 (6 bases). The CDR3 runs 13 residues. Germline lookup yields CDR1 SGDLS and CDR2 YYNGEE. Trimming removed 4 bases from V and 5 bases from J, with 12 bases in between. CDR3 DNA: TGTGCCAGCAGCTCACAGGGAGCGTATGGCTACACCTTC. As protein: CASSSQGAYGYTF.

The chain links TRBV19 to TRBJ2-1, with 10 bases identical to TRBD2. CDR1 and CDR2 (germline): LNHDA, SQIVND (reference sequence). The CDR3 loop spans 17 amino acids. After removal of 3 bases from V and 4 bases from J, the junction contained 9 bases not matched to a gene. CDR3 in amino acids: CASSMGWLAGVYNEQFF. The DNA for the CDR3 is TGTGCCAGTAGTATGGGTTGGCTAGCGGGAGTTTACAATGAGCAGTTCTTC.

This clonotype showed up just a few times. This chain connects TRBV27 to TRBJ2-7, with a possible D match to TRBD1 (6 bases). Germline loops: CDR1 MNHEY, CDR2 SMNVEV (reference sequence). With 7 bases removed from V and 6 bases from J, the gap between germline ends came to 22 bases. This CDR3 region has 15 residues. CDR3 nucleotide sequence: TGTGCCAGCAACCCAATAGGGAACAGGGTGGCCGAGCAGTACTTC. Translated, it gives CASNPIGNRVAEQYF.

This clonotype was seen only a few times. The chain links TRBV30 to TRBJ2-1; D remains ambiguous. The CDR3 runs to 13 residues. V was clipped by 3 bases and J by 8 bases, with 14 bases between them. Germline V gene lookup returns CDR1 GTSNPN and CDR2 SVGIG (reference sequence). In DNA form, the CDR3 reads TGTGCCTGGAGCGTAGGATCGGCGGATGAGCAGTTCTTC. Its translation: CAWSVGSADEQFF.

This clonotype was counted between two and nine times. The chain carries TRBV28 and TRBJ2-1, with 11 bases fitting TRBD2. The ends lost 8 bases at V and 4 bases at J; junction bases unmatched: 7. The CDR3 is made up of 15 amino acids. Germline CDR1 reads MDHEN; CDR2 reads SYDVKM. The CDR3 DNA reads TGTGCCAGCGTAGAGACTAGCGGGGCTTACAATGAGCAGTTCTTC. Residues: CASVETSGAYNEQFF.

The chain recombines TRBV28 with TRBJ1-4; D possibly corresponds to TRBD1 (5 bases). CDR3 size: 14 residues. V was trimmed by 4 bases and J by 0 bases, leaving 6 bases between them. Per germline, CDR1 MDHEN and CDR2 SYDVKM. The CDR3 DNA reads as TGTGCCAGCAGTTCGACAGCAACTAATGAAAAACTGTTTTTT. The encoded protein is CASSSTATNEKLFF.

This clonotype occurred a few times. The chain links TRBV3-1 to TRBJ1-2; D remains ambiguous. CDR1 LGHDT and CDR2 YNNKEL come from the germline V gene (reference sequence). The CDR3 loop spans 13 amino acids. V lost 1 base to trimming and J lost 4 bases, with 7 bases between them. The CDR3, as DNA: TGTGCCAGCAGCCAAGGGCAGGCCTATGGCTACACCTTC. Translated, it gives CASSQGQAYGYTF.

This clonotype was seen a handful of times. The chain links TRBV27 to TRBJ1-5; possible D gene TRBD1, 5 bases. V gave up 3 bases and J gave up 6 bases, with 12 bases separating them. Germline V CDR1 and CDR2: MNHEY, SMNVEV (reference sequence). This CDR3 has 14 residues. In DNA form, the CDR3 reads TGTGCCAGCAGTTTTGGGGCCGGGGCTCAGCCCCAGCATTTT. The encoded protein is CASSFGAGAQPQHF.

This chain joins TRBV3-1 and TRBJ2-7; 12 bases are a match to TRBD1. Germline V gene sequence: CDR1 LGHDT, CDR2 YNNKEL (reference sequence). The CDR3 loop spans 19 amino acids. J was trimmed by 2 bases and V by 0 bases; bases with no gene match: 11. The CDR3 region is CASSQERGQGARFAYEQYF. The CDR3 coding sequence is TGTGCCAGCAGCCAAGAACGGGGACAGGGGGCGAGGTTTGCCTACGAGCAGTACTTC.

The table lists this clonotype with many counts. The chain joins TRBV11-2 to TRBJ2-1, with D perhaps TRBD1 (5 bases). Trimming cost V 2 bases and J 1 base, with 9 bases left between them. Germline V gene sequence: CDR1 SGHAT, CDR2 FQNNGV. CDR3 length equals 15 residues. Written as DNA, the CDR3 is TGTGCCAGCAGCTTACTAGGGGATTCCTACAATGAGCAGTTCTTC. Translating gives CASSLLGDSYNEQFF.

This clonotype was detected a few times. The chain is built from TRBV27 and TRBJ1-2; 7 positions match TRBD1. The germline gives CDR1 MNHEY, CDR2 SMNVEV (reference sequence). The CDR3 is 16 amino acids. V dropped 2 bases and J dropped 2; count of bases not matched to a gene: 8. CDR3: CASSLTDRSSNYGYTF. The CDR3 coding sequence is TGTGCCAGCAGTTTAACGGACAGGTCCAGCAACTATGGCTACACCTTC.

This clonotype has just a few counts. This chain links TRBV5-4 with TRBJ1-1; D gene uncertain. The CDR3 length is 15 residues. With 9 bases removed from V and 8 bases from J, the gap between germline ends came to 26 bases. Germline lookup yields CDR1 SGHNT and CDR2 YYREEE (reference sequence). The CDR3 spells CAIPANSREASEAFF. CDR3 bases: TGTGCCATCCCAGCCAACTCCAGAGAGGCCTCAGAAGCTTTCTTT.